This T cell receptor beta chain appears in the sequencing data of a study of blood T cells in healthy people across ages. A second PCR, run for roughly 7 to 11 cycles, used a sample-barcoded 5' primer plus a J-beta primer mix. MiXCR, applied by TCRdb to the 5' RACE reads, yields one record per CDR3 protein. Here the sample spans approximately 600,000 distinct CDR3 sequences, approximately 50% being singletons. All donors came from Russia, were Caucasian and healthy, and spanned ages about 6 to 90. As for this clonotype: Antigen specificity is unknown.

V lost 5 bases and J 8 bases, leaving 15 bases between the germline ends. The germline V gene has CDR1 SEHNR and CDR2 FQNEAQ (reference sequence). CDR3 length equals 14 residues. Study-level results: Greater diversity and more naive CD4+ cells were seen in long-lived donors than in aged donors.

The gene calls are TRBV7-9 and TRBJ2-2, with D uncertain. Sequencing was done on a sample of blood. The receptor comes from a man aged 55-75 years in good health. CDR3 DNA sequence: TGTGCCAGCAGCCGTACAACGGCTAGAGGGGAGCTGTTTTTT. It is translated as CASSRTTARGELFF.